This T cell receptor (beta chain) came from a study of blood T cells in healthy people across ages. A second PCR, run for roughly 7 to 12 cycles, used a sample-barcoded 5' primer plus a J-beta primer mix. TCRdb independently ran MiXCR on the 5' RACE reads; one entry per CDR3 protein. Of a few hundred thousand distinct CDR3 sequences listed, roughly 29% are singletons. Germline V gene sequence: CDR1 MDHEN, CDR2 SYDVKM. The CDR3 runs 15 residues. This clonotype was counted only a few times. At one end the junction does not follow the germline gene, possibly because of a read error. Sequenced sample: blood. The V and J genes are TRBV28 and TRBJ2-1, with TRBD2 matching over 11 bases. The receptor comes from a woman aged 65 to 85 in good health. The CDR3 bases are TGTGCCAGCAACCTTGTAGCGGGAGGGAGGAATGAGCAATTCTTC. Translation gives CASNLVAGGRNEQFF.